The 2 T cell receptor beta chains reported below all come from one sample, sequenced in a study of blood T cell repertoires in COVID-19. The assay was immunoSEQ multiplex PCR, and TCRdb's table has in-frame clones only and misses some. The repertoire holds just over 250,000 clones, with over 80% as singletons. The sample consisted of peripheral blood. These receptor sequences come from a woman in her seventies with COVID-19, enrolled during active disease.

V and J are TRBV14 and TRBJ1-2, with 10 bases lining up with TRBD1. CDR1 and CDR2 from the germline V gene are SGHDN and FVKESK. This CDR3 is 15 amino acids long. V lost 0 bases to trimming and J lost 8 bases; unmatched junction nucleotides: 6. The CDR3 DNA is TGTGCCAGCAGCCAAGATCGACAGGGGGCGACGGGCTACACCTTC. Amino acids: CASSQDRQGATGYTF.

The rearrangement uses TRBV5-1 and TRBJ2-7, with 8 bases fitting TRBD1. V gave up 4 bases and J gave up 7 bases; unmatched junction bases: 10. The CDR3 loop spans 14 amino acids. The germline V gene has CDR1 SGHRS and CDR2 YFSETQ. In DNA form, the CDR3 reads TGCGCCAGCAGCCTAAGGACAGGGAACGGGGAGCAGTACTTC. Translated, it gives CASSLRTGNGEQYF.